This T cell receptor beta chain was sequenced in a study of blood T cell repertoires in COVID-19. Turning to the study itself: Acute and convalescent COVID-19 samples came from the United States, Italy and Spain. Sources were T cells, B-cell-depleted T cells, or PBMCs; the material itself was cDNA or gDNA.

This CDR3 contains 15 residues. The V gene's germline CDR1 is SEHNR and CDR2 FQNEAQ (reference sequence). Trimming removed 7 bases from V and 9 bases from J, with 22 bases in between. Clinical histories supplied by participants themselves formed the basis of cohort assignment. Repertoires were generated with immunoSEQ multiplex PCR, while TCRdb's copy carries only in-frame clones and drops some. The table shows 200,000 to 300,000 clones, with about nine tenths occurring only once. This TCR was recovered from a woman aged 40 to 49 with acute COVID-19. V and J are TRBV7-9 and TRBJ2-4, with D perhaps matching TRBD1 (6 bases). The sequenced sample was PBMCs or T cells enriched from blood (not recorded which). The CDR3 protein is CASTRRRAGEVIQYF. The CDR3 bases are TGTGCCAGCACCCGAAGGCGCGCAGGGGAAGTCATTCAGTACTTC.